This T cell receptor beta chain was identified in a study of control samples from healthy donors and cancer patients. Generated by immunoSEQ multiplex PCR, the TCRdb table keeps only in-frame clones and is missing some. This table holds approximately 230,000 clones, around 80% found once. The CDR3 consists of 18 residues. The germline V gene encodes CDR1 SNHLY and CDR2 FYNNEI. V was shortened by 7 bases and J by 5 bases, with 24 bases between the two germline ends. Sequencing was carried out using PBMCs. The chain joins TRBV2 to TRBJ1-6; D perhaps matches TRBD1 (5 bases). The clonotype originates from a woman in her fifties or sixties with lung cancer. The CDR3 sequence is CASTPQGGYSLNNSPLHF. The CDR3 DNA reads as TGTGCCAGCACCCCCCAGGGAGGGTATTCCCTGAATAATTCACCCCTCCACTTT.